This TCR beta chain was observed in a study of blood T cell repertoires in COVID-19. Study in general: Sample material is recorded as cDNA or gDNA derived from T cells, B-cell-depleted T cells, or PBMCs.

This CDR3 is built from 16 residues. Germline V CDR1 and CDR2: SGHVS, FQNEAQ. V was clipped by 3 bases and J by 4 bases, with 16 bases between them. Patients of the Seattle cohort, enrolled during active infection, were followed longitudinally. Profiling relied on immunoSEQ multiplex PCR, and the TCRdb table lists in-frame clones only, not all of them. This table holds a few hundred thousand clones, about 80% found once. This TCR came from a person in their 70s with COVID-19, enrolled during active disease. The chain links TRBV7-8 to TRBJ1-5, with D maybe TRBD1 (6 bases). Source material: peripheral blood. The CDR3, as DNA: TGTGCCAGCAGCTTTCGGTCCCGAGGGGGTAATCAGCCCCAGCATTTT. The encoded protein is CASSFRSRGGNQPQHF.